This is a list of T cell receptor beta chains from one sample in a study of cytomegalovirus exposure and HLA in healthy donors. The method was immunoSEQ multiplex PCR; TCRdb's version includes in-frame clones alone and lacks a portion of them. The data hold approximately 200,000 clones, with approximately 83% observed a single time. The sample consisted of PBMCs. These receptors all stem from a girl aged 5-17 years in good health and CMV-seronegative. CDR3s include the opening cysteine and the closing phenylalanine or tryptophan. Fields, in order: J gene, D gene, clone size, V gene, CDR3 DNA, CDR3 protein. A D gene is named only where the DNA matches it firmly. Not every row has a clone size; where given, it reads once, few, many or a size class.

J: TRBJ2-7; D: .; size: few; V: TRBV30; DNA: TGTGCCTGGAGCCGACAGGATGGCCAAGGTGAGCAGTACTTC; CDR3: CAWSRQDGQGEQYF
J: TRBJ2-1; D: .; size: .; V: TRBV15; DNA: TGTGCCACCAGCAGAGATACACGGGAGTATCGGCATGAGCAGTTCTTC; CDR3: CATSRDTREYRHEQFF
J: TRBJ2-1; D: TRBD1; size: .; V: TRBV27; DNA: TGTGCCAGCAGTTTAACAGGGGGCTACAATGAGCAGTTCTTC; CDR3: CASSLTGGYNEQFF
J: TRBJ2-7; D: TRBD2; size: .; V: TRBV29-1; DNA: TGCAGCGTCGCGGGACTAGCGGGTTCCTCCTACGAGCAGTACTTC; CDR3: CSVAGLAGSSYEQYF
J: TRBJ1-2; D: .; size: .; V: TRBV10-3; DNA: TGTGCCATCAGGGGATCCATTTCGGACTTCCAGACCCATGGCTACACCTTC; CDR3: CAIRGSISDFQTHGYTF
J: TRBJ1-4; D: .; size: .; V: TRBV25-1; DNA: TGTGCCAGCAGCCAGACCGGGACTCGTTCTGAAAAACTGTTTTTT; CDR3: CASSQTGTRSEKLFF
J: TRBJ1-1; D: .; size: .; V: TRBV4-1; DNA: TGCGCCAGCAGCCAAGAACCTCGAGGCTACACTGAGGCTTTCTTT; CDR3: CASSQEPRGYTEAFF
J: TRBJ2-7; D: .; size: .; V: TRBV5-1; DNA: TGCGCCAGCAGCTTGGTGTCGGGGAGCTCCTACGAGCAGTACTTC; CDR3: CASSLVSGSSYEQYF
J: TRBJ1-4; D: TRBD1; size: few; V: TRBV5-1; DNA: TGCGCCAGCAGCTTGGGAGGGGGCTCTGGTGAAAAACTGTTTTTT; CDR3: CASSLGGGSGEKLFF
J: TRBJ2-4; D: .; size: .; V: TRBV5-1; DNA: TGCGCCAGCAGCAAATTAGCCCAGGGTTCTGGAAACATTCAGTACTTC; CDR3: CASSKLAQGSGNIQYF
J: TRBJ1-6; D: TRBD1; size: few; V: TRBV2; DNA: TGTGCCAGCACCACAGGGGGCAATTCACCCCTCCACTTT; CDR3: CASTTGGNSPLHF
J: TRBJ1-1; D: .; size: .; V: TRBV7-9; DNA: TGTTCCAGCAGCTTTTTCGGGGAGGATGAAGCTTTCTTT; CDR3: CSSSFFGEDEAFF
J: TRBJ2-7; D: TRBD1; size: once; V: TRBV18; DNA: TGTGCCAGCTCAGCCCGACAGGGGACAGCCTACGAGCAGTACTTC; CDR3: CASSARQGTAYEQYF
J: TRBJ2-3; D: TRBD2; size: .; V: TRBV7-2; DNA: TGTGCCAGCAGTCCCGGGGGGGTGGGCACAGATACGCAGTATTTT; CDR3: CASSPGGVGTDTQYF
J: TRBJ2-3; D: TRBD2; size: .; V: TRBV5-4; DNA: TGTGCCAGCAGCTTGGGGCGGGGGGGCCCTACAGATACGCAGTATTTT; CDR3: CASSLGRGGPTDTQYF
J: TRBJ1-2; D: .; size: .; V: TRBV28; DNA: TGTGCCAGCAGTTTGGGCGCGGGCTATGGCTACACCTTC; CDR3: CASSLGAGYGYTF
J: TRBJ2-3; D: .; size: few; V: TRBV7-8; DNA: TGTGCCAGCAGCCCTCTCGAGACATCTAGCACAGATACGCAGTATTTT; CDR3: CASSPLETSSTDTQYF
J: TRBJ1-2; D: .; size: .; V: TRBV25-1; DNA: TGTGCCAGCAGTGAACCGGGATCTCGGGGCTACACCTTC; CDR3: CASSEPGSRGYTF
J: TRBJ1-2; D: .; size: few; V: TRBV10-1; DNA: TGCGCCAGCAGAGACTTTTCGCGGGGTGGCTACACCTTC; CDR3: CASRDFSRGGYTF
J: TRBJ2-3; D: .; size: .; V: TRBV5-1; DNA: TGCGCCAGCAGCTCCTACACAGATACGCAGTATTTT; CDR3: CASSSYTDTQYF
J: TRBJ1-2; D: .; size: .; V: TRBV5-1; DNA: TGCGCCAGCAGCCTGAGGGCGGCGAACTATGGCTACACCTTC; CDR3: CASSLRAANYGYTF
J: TRBJ2-1; D: TRBD2; size: once; V: TRBV29-1; DNA: TGCAGCGTTGATGGTTCTAGCGGGGGGGACTTTTACAATGAGCAGTTCTTC; CDR3: CSVDGSSGGDFYNEQFF
J: TRBJ1-1; D: .; size: .; V: TRBV7-2; DNA: TGTGCCAGCAGCTTAGAACTGGGGCACACTGAAGCTTTCTTT; CDR3: CASSLELGHTEAFF
J: TRBJ2-1; D: .; size: .; V: TRBV27; DNA: TGTGCCAGCAGTCCGGAAGGGTGGAGGGCGAGATACAATGAGCAGTTCTTC; CDR3: CASSPEGWRARYNEQFF
J: TRBJ2-7; D: TRBD1; size: .; V: TRBV9; DNA: TGTGCCAGCAGCGTAGGGAAAGGGACAGTCTCAACCTACGAGCAGTACTTC; CDR3: CASSVGKGTVSTYEQYF
J: TRBJ2-2; D: .; size: .; V: TRBV15; DNA: TGTGCCACCAGCAGAGATGGGCGCACCTACACCGGGGAGCTGTTTTTT; CDR3: CATSRDGRTYTGELFF
J: TRBJ1-1; D: .; size: .; V: TRBV19; DNA: TGTGCCAGTAGTACGACAAACTTGAACACTGAAGCTTTCTTT; CDR3: CASSTTNLNTEAFF
J: TRBJ1-4; D: .; size: .; V: TRBV7-9; DNA: TGTGCCAGCAGCTACAGTCTTGCAACTAATGAAAAACTGTTTTTT; CDR3: CASSYSLATNEKLFF
J: TRBJ1-2; D: TRBD1; size: .; V: TRBV28; DNA: TGTGCCAGCAGCGGGACAGGGACGAAGTATGGCTACACCTTC; CDR3: CASSGTGTKYGYTF
J: TRBJ1-1; D: TRBD1; size: .; V: TRBV29-1; DNA: TGCAGCGTTGCAGGGGCCGGAAGACAGGGTAGAAACACTGAAGCTTTCTTT; CDR3: CSVAGAGRQGRNTEAFF
J: TRBJ1-4; D: TRBD1; size: .; V: TRBV18; DNA: TGTGCCAGTTCGACAGGGCGGGGTTATGAAAAACTGTTTTTT; CDR3: CASSTGRGYEKLFF
J: TRBJ1-2; D: TRBD1; size: .; V: TRBV15; DNA: TGTGCCACCAGCAGAGATCCGGACAGGGTCAACTATGGCTACACCTTC; CDR3: CATSRDPDRVNYGYTF
J: TRBJ1-2; D: .; size: .; V: TRBV7-2; DNA: TGTGCCAGCAGCGTACTTCCAGGAGGTACTAACTATGGCTACACCTTC; CDR3: CASSVLPGGTNYGYTF
J: TRBJ1-1; D: .; size: .; V: TRBV29-1; DNA: TGCAGCGTTGAAGTAGAGAGGGCCACTGAAGCTTTCTTT; CDR3: CSVEVERATEAFF
J: TRBJ1-5; D: .; size: .; V: TRBV18; DNA: TGTGCCAGCTCAGACTCGGGGGGCAATCAGCCCCAGCATTTT; CDR3: CASSDSGGNQPQHF
J: TRBJ1-1; D: .; size: .; V: TRBV7-8; DNA: TGCAGGGTGGTTGTGAACACTGAAGCTTTCTTT; CDR3: CRVVVNTEAFF
J: TRBJ1-1; D: TRBD1; size: .; V: TRBV5-1; DNA: TGCGCCAGCAGCATAGCCAGGGGGATGGGGACTGAAGCTTTCTTT; CDR3: CASSIARGMGTEAFF
J: TRBJ2-2; D: TRBD1; size: .; V: TRBV19; DNA: TGTGCCAGTAGAGACAGGGCCCACACCGGGGAGCTGTTTTTT; CDR3: CASRDRAHTGELFF
J: TRBJ1-5; D: TRBD1; size: .; V: TRBV6-5; DNA: TGTGCCAGCAGTTACAGCGGCAGGGGGACGCCCCAGCATTTT; CDR3: CASSYSGRGTPQHF
J: TRBJ1-1; D: .; size: .; V: TRBV5-1; DNA: TGCGCCAGCAGCTTGGTTGAGGGAGACACTGAAGCTTTCTTT; CDR3: CASSLVEGDTEAFF
J: TRBJ2-7; D: TRBD2; size: .; V: TRBV5-1; DNA: TGCGCCAGCAGCTCGGGACTAGCCCTCGAGCAGTACTTC; CDR3: CASSSGLALEQYF
J: TRBJ2-6; D: TRBD1; size: .; V: TRBV14; DNA: TGTGCCAGCAGCCTCAGCCGGGGCAGGGGGTTAGCTGGGGCCAACGTCCTGACTTTC; CDR3: CASSLSRGRGLAGANVLTF
J: TRBJ1-1; D: .; size: .; V: TRBV27; DNA: TGTGCCAGCAACGATGGGGGTACAGGGCTCACTGAAGCTTTCTTT; CDR3: CASNDGGTGLTEAFF
J: TRBJ2-7; D: TRBD1; size: .; V: TRBV6-5; DNA: TGTGCCAGCGGAACAGGGGGAGGAACCTACGAGCAGTACTTC; CDR3: CASGTGGGTYEQYF
J: TRBJ2-3; D: .; size: .; V: TRBV7-6; DNA: TGTGCCAGCAGCCGAGGAGGAGCAGGAGATACGCAGTATTTT; CDR3: CASSRGGAGDTQYF
J: TRBJ1-1; D: TRBD1; size: .; V: TRBV18; DNA: TGTGCCAGCTCGTCAGCCGCGGGACAGCTGAACACTGAAGCTTTCTTT; CDR3: CASSSAAGQLNTEAFF
J: TRBJ2-5; D: .; size: .; V: TRBV5-5; DNA: TGTGCCAGCAGCCAAGTCCTGACGGGGGGCAGGTTGGAGACCCAGTACTTC; CDR3: CASSQVLTGGRLETQYF
J: TRBJ1-2; D: .; size: .; V: TRBV19; DNA: TGTGCCAGTAGTTTTGTCGACACCTCTCACCTCTATGGCTACACCTTC; CDR3: CASSFVDTSHLYGYTF
J: TRBJ2-1; D: .; size: .; V: TRBV6-6; DNA: TGTGCCAGCAGTTACTCCAGGGCTAGCTCCTACAATGAGCAGTTCTTC; CDR3: CASSYSRASSYNEQFF
J: TRBJ1-3; D: .; size: .; V: TRBV9; DNA: TGTGCCAGCAGCGTAGAGAGGCTCTCGGGGGGAAACACCATATATTTT; CDR3: CASSVERLSGGNTIYF
J: TRBJ2-1; D: TRBD2; size: .; V: TRBV4-2; DNA: TGTGCCAGCAGCCAAGTATCACTAGCGGGAGTAGGGCAGTTCTTC; CDR3: CASSQVSLAGVGQFF
J: TRBJ2-4; D: TRBD1; size: .; V: TRBV6-5; DNA: TGTGCCAGCAGTCCTCTGGACAGGCCTAAAAACATTCAGTACTTC; CDR3: CASSPLDRPKNIQYF